One T cell receptor (beta chain) is described in this entry. This clone's antigen is unknown. There are no base qualities to consult, and no much larger clone falls within one base. The data were obtained in a study of blood T cell repertoires in COVID-19 (dated by TCRdb to the early 2020s). The study in broad terms: Collaborator samples came from the United States, Italy and Spain and covered acute and convalescent phases of COVID-19. The repertoires were released in a freely available public database meant as a resource for research on the immune response to SARS-CoV-2. A de-identified subject ID, COVID-19 status, age in years and sex were almost always included in the sample metadata. The samples were drawn from the first 160 participants of the ongoing ImmuneRACE study and from roughly 1,300 subjects provided by 6 global collaborators. The dataset comprised deeply sampled blood TCRbeta repertoires from subjects exposed to, actively infected with, or recovered from COVID-19. The prospective study material was composed of cDNA or gDNA derived from T cells, B-cell-depleted T cells, or PBMCs. Where HLA class I and class II types were available, the types were taken from metadata supplied by the sample provider, not from assay-based typing. Broader findings and caveats from the paper: How much clinical and demographic metadata was included differed by source and by participant, and the metadata was provided uncurated.

The immunoSEQ Assay, a bias-controlled multiplex PCR, was used to amplify TCRbeta CDR3 regions from genomic DNA. For the original study's pipeline: The number of nucleated cells in each sample was estimated by amplification of reference gene primers within the assay. Sequence reads were collapsed and filtered to measure the absolute abundance of every unique TCRbeta CDR3 rearrangement. For each sample, productive Simpson clonality was calculated by taking the square root of Simpson's diversity index across productive rearrangements. TCRdb holds this immuneACCESS table with in-frame rearrangements only. Some clones are missing; in checked studies, unresolved V genes explain under half, and the rest has no known cause. The V and J calls and clone size are taken from that table; D and trimming were inferred from the DNA. The table for this sample lists over 250,000 clones; approximately 90% of them were counted only once. The top ten hold just under 1% of the sample.

A second Seattle source provided samples from volunteer blood donors who had recovered from COVID-19. The collaborating institutions used their own protocols to collect whole blood in K2EDTA tubes. For TCRbeta analysis, collaborator samples were shipped as frozen whole blood, as isolated PBMCs, or as DNA extracted from either sample type. V sheds 6 bases and J sheds 0 bases, leaving 11 bases between their ends. As encoded in the germline V gene, CDR1 is KGHSH while CDR2 is LQKENI. The cysteine opens and the phenylalanine closes a CDR3 of 15 amino acids. The retained sequence is limited to the CDR3, 45 bases, with the frame set at the first base.

Here the chain combines TRBV18 and TRBJ1-4, with TRBD1 tentatively as D gene (5 bases match). Sample: peripheral blood. This clonotype was sampled from a woman in her 40s who had recovered from COVID-19. The CDR3 is CASSATGATNEKLFF. The DNA sequence follows: TGTGCCAGCTCCGCCACAGGTGCAACTAATGAAAAACTGTTTTTT.